The 14 T cell receptor beta chains below were found in one sample sequenced in a study of blood T cell repertoires in COVID-19. The repertoire was sequenced with immunoSEQ multiplex PCR; TCRdb's copy has only in-frame clones and lacks some. Of over 250,000 clones detected, 80% to 90% appear once; the ten largest clones hold over 8.5%. Sequencing was carried out using peripheral blood. These receptors all stem from a woman aged 45 to 65 who had recovered from COVID-19.

The chain uses TRBV27 and TRBJ2-6, with 7 bases aligning to TRBD1. The CDR3 spans 15 residues. The V and J ends lost 5 bases and 2 bases, in that order; junction bases with no gene match: 3. CDR1 is MNHEY, CDR2 SMNVEV, per germline (reference sequence). The CDR3 loop is CASSLTGAGANVLTF. The CDR3 nucleotides read TGTGCCAGCAGTCTTACAGGGGCTGGGGCCAACGTCCTGACTTTC.

V and J are TRBV6-5 and TRBJ2-3; D is possibly TRBD1 (6 bases). There are 11 residues in the CDR3. V was shortened by 4 bases and J by 9 bases, with 8 bases between the two germline ends. Germline V gene sequence: CDR1 MNHEY, CDR2 SVGAGI. CDR3 sequence (DNA): TGTGCCAGCAGTTGGGGACAAACGCAGTATTTT. The encoded protein is CASSWGQTQYF.

This sequence joins TRBV30 and TRBJ2-2; 14 nucleotides agree with TRBD2. Germline V gene data show CDR1 as GTSNPN and CDR2 as SVGIG (reference sequence). V shed 1 base and J 6 bases; nucleotides not matched to a gene: 13. This CDR3 is built from 19 residues. CDR3 amino acids: CAWSDTVGTSGSWAGELFF. DNA for the CDR3: TGTGCCTGGAGTGATACAGTCGGGACTAGCGGGAGTTGGGCCGGGGAGCTGTTTTTT.

This clone appeared once. This chain links TRBV4-2 with TRBJ2-7, with 7 bases aligning to TRBD1. The germline V gene has CDR1 LGHNA and CDR2 YNFKEQ. J was trimmed by 3 bases and V by 1 base; bases with no gene match: 6. The CDR3 runs to 15 residues. The CDR3 protein is CASSQVQTGSYEQYF. The CDR3 coding sequence is TGTGCCAGCAGCCAAGTCCAGACAGGGAGCTACGAGCAGTACTTC.

This clone was detected many times. This rearrangement joins TRBV7-2 to TRBJ2-5; 7 bases match TRBD2. The CDR3 consists of 15 residues. CDR1 is SGHTA and CDR2 is FQGNSA in the germline V gene. The ends lost 0 bases at V and 4 bases at J; junction bases unmatched: 5. CDR3 bases: TGTGCCAGCAGCTTAGCGGGAGGGCTGGGAGAGACCCAGTACTTC. Protein sequence: CASSLAGGLGETQYF.

The rearrangement joins TRBV23-1 to TRBJ2-3; the match to TRBD2 covers 11 bases. TRBV23-1 is recorded as an ORF, its role being uncertain. V was clipped by 6 bases and J by 1 base; unmatched bases: 12. CDR3 length equals 18 residues. The CDR3 region is CASSPGGSGRVCTDTQYF. CDR3 DNA sequence: TGCGCCAGCAGCCCCGGAGGTAGCGGGAGGGTGTGCACAGATACGCAGTATTTT.

The chain carries TRBV6-4 and TRBJ2-1, with TRBD2 identical over 7 bases. Unmatched junction bases numbered 13, after V lost 6 bases and J lost 2 bases. The germline gives CDR1 MRHNA, CDR2 SNTAGT. The CDR3 contains 17 residues. CDR3 loop: CASSPVAGRMPYNEQFF. DNA of the CDR3: TGTGCCAGCAGCCCCGTGGCCGGGAGGATGCCCTACAATGAGCAGTTCTTC.

This sequence joins TRBV28 and TRBJ2-7, with D perhaps matching TRBD2 (6 bases). Germline-derived CDR1 and CDR2 are MDHEN and SYDVKM. The CDR3 is made up of 12 amino acids. V gave up 9 bases and J gave up 7 bases, with 16 bases separating them. DNA for the CDR3: TGTGCCAGTAGAACGGGGGTCCGAGAGCAGTACTTC. Amino acid sequence: CASRTGVREQYF.

CDR3 region: CAWSFRQGPYNEQFF. CDR3 DNA: TGTGCCTGGAGTTTCAGACAGGGACCCTACAATGAGCAGTTCTTC. The J gene is TRBJ2-1, the V gene TRBV30, with 7 bases fitting TRBD1. Trimming cost V 2 bases and J 2 bases; bases outside gene matches: 6. This CDR3 spans 15 amino acids. Germline CDR1 reads GTSNPN; CDR2 reads SVGIG (reference sequence). The whole variable domain, remainder taken from reference TRBV30 and TRBJ2-1, is SQTIHQWPATLVQPVGSPLSLECTVEGTSNPNLYWYRQAAGRGLQLLFYSVGIGQISSEVPQNLSASRPQDRQFILSSKKLLLSDSGFYLCAWSFRQGPYNEQFFGPGTRLTVL.

The chain has TRBV4-2 and TRBJ2-2; TRBD2 might be the D (6 bases). The CDR3 extends over 19 amino acids. Germline V CDR1 and CDR2: LGHNA, YNFKEQ. The germline V and J ends were trimmed by 0 bases and 4 bases, with 21 bases remaining between them. The CDR3 loop reads CASSQDQGGLGPGTGELFF. The DNA for the CDR3 is TGTGCCAGCAGCCAAGATCAAGGAGGGTTGGGTCCGGGCACCGGGGAGCTGTTTTTT.

The rearrangement links TRBV6-4 to TRBJ2-2, with 10 bases identical to TRBD1. From germline, CDR1 is MRHNA and CDR2 SNTAGT. The CDR3 consists of 16 residues. Trimming removed 0 bases from V and 5 bases from J; junction bases left unmatched: 3. CDR3 nucleotide sequence: TGTGCCAGCAGTGACTCCCCGGGACAGGGGACCGGGGAGCTGTTTTTT. As protein: CASSDSPGQGTGELFF.

The V and J genes are TRBV7-8 and TRBJ2-7, with a weak D call TRBD2 (5 bases). The CDR3 is 14 amino acids. Trimming left V 8 bases short and J 1 base short, with 15 bases between. CDR1 and CDR2 (germline): SGHVS, FQNEAQ. The CDR3 nucleotides read TGTGCCAGCGTCGGTTCCGGGATTTCCTACGAGCAGTACTTC. It encodes CASVGSGISYEQYF.

The chain has TRBV4-3 and TRBJ2-3; the D is unclear. The V and J ends lost 0 bases and 6 bases respectively, with 10 bases between them. Germline CDR1 LGHNA, CDR2 YSLEER. The CDR3 runs to 14 residues. The CDR3 loop reads CASSQDPLSDTQYF. In DNA form, the CDR3 reads TGCGCCAGCAGCCAAGACCCACTATCTGATACGCAGTATTTT.

The V and J genes are TRBV29-1 and TRBJ2-7; 7 bases map to TRBD2. Germline V lookup: CDR1 SQVTM, CDR2 ANQGSEA. V lost 2 bases to trimming and J lost 3 bases; unmatched junction nucleotides: 1. This CDR3 has 12 residues. The CDR3 sequence is CSVELADYEQYF. The CDR3 DNA reads TGCAGCGTTGAACTAGCGGACTACGAGCAGTACTTC.